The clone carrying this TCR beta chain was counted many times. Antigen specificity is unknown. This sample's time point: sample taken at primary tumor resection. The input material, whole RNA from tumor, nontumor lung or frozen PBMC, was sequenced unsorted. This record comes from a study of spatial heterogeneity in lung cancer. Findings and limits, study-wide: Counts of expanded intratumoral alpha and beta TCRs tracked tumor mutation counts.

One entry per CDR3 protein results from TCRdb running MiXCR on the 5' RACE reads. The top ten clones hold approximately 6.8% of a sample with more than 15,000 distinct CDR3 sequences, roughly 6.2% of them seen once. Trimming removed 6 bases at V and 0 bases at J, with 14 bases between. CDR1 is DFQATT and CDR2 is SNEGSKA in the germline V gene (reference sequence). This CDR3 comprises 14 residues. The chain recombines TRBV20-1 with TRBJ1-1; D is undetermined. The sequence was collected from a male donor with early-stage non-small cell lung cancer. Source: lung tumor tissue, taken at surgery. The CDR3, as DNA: TGCAGTGCCACATCGCGAAAGATGAACACTGAAGCTTTCTTT. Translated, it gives CSATSRKMNTEAFF.